This T cell receptor (beta chain) was documented in a study of T-cell reconstitution after alpha-beta-depleted transplantation in children. Whole-study results and caveats: Surviving recipient T cells and thymic progenitors accounted for the high day-60 TCRbeta diversity observed in some patients. Among T cells one year after transplant, newly produced cells accounted for most counts and diversity. Expanded graft clones, several hundred of them, were reportedly the source of alpha-beta T cells about two months after transplant.

Unique molecular identifiers were incorporated when the TCRbeta library was constructed. Via MiXCR, TCRdb re-called the PCR reads, giving one row per CDR3 protein. Of over 150,000 distinct CDR3 sequences in the sample, about 6% are singletons; the top ten hold 4.5%. This clonotype was counted a few times. Its antigen is unknown. The CDR3 spans 14 residues. Trimming left V 6 bases short and J 4 bases short, with 14 bases between. Sequenced material: PBMCs, taken before TCRalphabeta/CD19-depleted stem cell transplant. The rearrangement links TRBV12-3 or TRBV12-4 to TRBJ2-3; D is ambiguous. The clonotype originates from a girl less than two years old with combined immunodeficiency, due to receive a stem cell transplant. The CDR3: CASRIILYPDTQYF. The CDR3 nucleotides are TGTGCCAGCAGGATTATACTTTACCCAGATACGCAGTATTTT.